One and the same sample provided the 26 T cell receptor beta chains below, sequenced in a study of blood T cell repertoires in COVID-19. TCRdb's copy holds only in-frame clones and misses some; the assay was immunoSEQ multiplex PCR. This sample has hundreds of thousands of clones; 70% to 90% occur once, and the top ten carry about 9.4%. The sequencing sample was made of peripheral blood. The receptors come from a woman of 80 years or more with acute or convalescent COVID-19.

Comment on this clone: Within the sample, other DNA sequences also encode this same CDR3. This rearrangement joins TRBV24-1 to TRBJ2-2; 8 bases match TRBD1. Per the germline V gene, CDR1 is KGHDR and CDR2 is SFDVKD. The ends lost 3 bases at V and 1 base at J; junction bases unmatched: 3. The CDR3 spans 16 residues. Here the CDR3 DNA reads TGTGCCACCAGTGATCCCGACAGGGGGAACACCGGGGAGCTGTTTTTT. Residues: CATSDPDRGNTGELFF.

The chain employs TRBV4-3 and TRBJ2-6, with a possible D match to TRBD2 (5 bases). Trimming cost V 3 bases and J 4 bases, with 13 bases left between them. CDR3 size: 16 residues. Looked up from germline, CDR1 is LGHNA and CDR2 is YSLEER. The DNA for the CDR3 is TGCGCCAGCAGCCAGGAACTAGTATCCGGGGCCAACGTCCTGACTTTC. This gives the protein CASSQELVSGANVLTF.

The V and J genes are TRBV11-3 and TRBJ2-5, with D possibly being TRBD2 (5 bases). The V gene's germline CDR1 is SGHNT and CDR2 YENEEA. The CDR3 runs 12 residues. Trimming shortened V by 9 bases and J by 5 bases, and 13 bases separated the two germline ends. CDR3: CASEEVGETQYF. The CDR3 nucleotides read TGTGCCAGTGAGGAGGTGGGGGAGACCCAGTACTTC.

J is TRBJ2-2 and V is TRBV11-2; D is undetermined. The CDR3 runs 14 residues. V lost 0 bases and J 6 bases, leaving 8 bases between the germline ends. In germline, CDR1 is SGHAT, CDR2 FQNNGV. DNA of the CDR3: TGTGCCAGCAGCTTAGATGTGAGTCCCGGGGAGCTGTTTTTT. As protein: CASSLDVSPGELFF.

CDR3 region: CASSQEGEVSTDTQYF. The CDR3 DNA reads TGTGCCAGCAGCCAAGAAGGGGAGGTGAGCACAGATACGCAGTATTTT. The rearrangement joins TRBV3-1 (or the pseudogene TRBV3-2) to TRBJ2-3; possibly TRBD2 for D (6 bases). V was cut by 0 bases and J by 0 bases, with 10 bases left in between. The V gene's germline CDR1 is LGHDT and CDR2 YNNKEL (reference sequence). This CDR3 comprises 16 residues.

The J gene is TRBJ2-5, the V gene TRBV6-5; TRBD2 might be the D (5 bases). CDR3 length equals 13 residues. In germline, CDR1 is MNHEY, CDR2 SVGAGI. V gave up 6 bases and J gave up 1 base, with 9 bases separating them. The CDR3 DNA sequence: TGTGCCAGCAGGAGGGAAACCCAAGAGACCCAGTACTTC. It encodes CASRRETQETQYF.

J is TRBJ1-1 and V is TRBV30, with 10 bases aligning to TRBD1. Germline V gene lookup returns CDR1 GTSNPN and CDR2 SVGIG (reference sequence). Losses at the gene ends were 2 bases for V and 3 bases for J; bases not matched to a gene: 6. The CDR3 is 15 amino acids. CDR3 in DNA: TGTGCCTGGAGTACTGGACAGGGGGGATACACTGAAGCTTTCTTT. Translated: CAWSTGQGGYTEAFF.

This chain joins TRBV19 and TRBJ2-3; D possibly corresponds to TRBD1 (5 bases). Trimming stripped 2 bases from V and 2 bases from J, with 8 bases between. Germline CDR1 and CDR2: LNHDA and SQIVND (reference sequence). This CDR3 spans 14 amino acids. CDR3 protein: CASSITRATDTQYF. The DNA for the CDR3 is TGTGCCAGTAGTATAACCAGGGCCACAGATACGCAGTATTTT. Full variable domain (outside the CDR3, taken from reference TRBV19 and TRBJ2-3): DGGITQSPKYLFRKEGQNVTLSCEQNLNHDAMYWYRQDPGQGLRLIYYSQIVNDFQKGDIAEGYSVSREKKESFPLTVTSAQKNPTAFYLCASSITRATDTQYFGPGTRLTVL.

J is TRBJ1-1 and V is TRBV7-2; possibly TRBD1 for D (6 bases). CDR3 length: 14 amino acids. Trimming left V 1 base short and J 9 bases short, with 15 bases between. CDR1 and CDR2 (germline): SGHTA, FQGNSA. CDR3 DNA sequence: TGTGCCAGCAGCTTAGATCGTCTGGGGGGGCAAGCTTTCTTT. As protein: CASSLDRLGGQAFF.

The CDR3: CATSETSGRNYNEQFF. CDR3 DNA sequence: TGTGCCACCAGTGAGACTAGCGGGAGGAACTACAATGAGCAGTTCTTC. The rearrangement uses TRBV24-1 and TRBJ2-1, with 13 bases identical to TRBD2. This CDR3 spans 16 amino acids. With V trimmed by 4 bases and J by 3 bases, 2 bases remained unmatched. CDR1 is KGHDR and CDR2 is SFDVKD in the germline V gene.

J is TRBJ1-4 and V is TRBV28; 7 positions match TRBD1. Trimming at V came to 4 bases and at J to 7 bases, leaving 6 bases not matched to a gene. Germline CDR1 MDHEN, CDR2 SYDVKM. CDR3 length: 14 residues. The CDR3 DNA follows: TGTGCCAGCAGTTCACAGGGGCCGGTTGAAAAACTGTTTTTT. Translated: CASSSQGPVEKLFF.

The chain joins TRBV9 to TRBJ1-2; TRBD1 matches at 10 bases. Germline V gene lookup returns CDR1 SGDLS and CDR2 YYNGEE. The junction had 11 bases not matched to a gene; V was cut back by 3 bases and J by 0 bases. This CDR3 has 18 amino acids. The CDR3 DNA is TGTGCCAGCAGCGGATACCTCGGGACAGGGGAAGCTAACTATGGCTACACCTTC. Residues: CASSGYLGTGEANYGYTF.

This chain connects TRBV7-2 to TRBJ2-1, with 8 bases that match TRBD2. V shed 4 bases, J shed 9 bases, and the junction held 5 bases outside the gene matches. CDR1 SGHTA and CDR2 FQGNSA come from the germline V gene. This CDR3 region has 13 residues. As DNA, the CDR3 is TGTGCCAGCAGCTCTCTGCGGGGGGCTGAGCAGTTCTTC. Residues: CASSSLRGAEQFF.

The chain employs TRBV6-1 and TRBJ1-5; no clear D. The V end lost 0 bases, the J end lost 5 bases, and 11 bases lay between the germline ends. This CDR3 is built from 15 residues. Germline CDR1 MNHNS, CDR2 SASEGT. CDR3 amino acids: CASSEASGIHQPQHF. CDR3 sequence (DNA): TGTGCCAGCAGTGAAGCGTCAGGCATCCATCAGCCCCAGCATTTT.

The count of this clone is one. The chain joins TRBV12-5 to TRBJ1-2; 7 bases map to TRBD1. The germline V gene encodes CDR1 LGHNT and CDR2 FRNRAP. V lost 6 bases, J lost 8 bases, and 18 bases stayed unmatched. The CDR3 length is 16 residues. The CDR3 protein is CASGTTYRGRFIGYTF. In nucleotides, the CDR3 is TGTGCTAGTGGAACGACATACAGGGGCCGCTTTATAGGCTACACCTTC.

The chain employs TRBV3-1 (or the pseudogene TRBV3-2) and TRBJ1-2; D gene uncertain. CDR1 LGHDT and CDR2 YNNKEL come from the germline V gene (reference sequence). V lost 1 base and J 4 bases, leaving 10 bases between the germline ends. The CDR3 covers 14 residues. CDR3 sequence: CASSQVSHGYGYTF. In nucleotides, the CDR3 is TGTGCCAGCAGCCAAGTGTCGCACGGCTATGGCTACACCTTC.

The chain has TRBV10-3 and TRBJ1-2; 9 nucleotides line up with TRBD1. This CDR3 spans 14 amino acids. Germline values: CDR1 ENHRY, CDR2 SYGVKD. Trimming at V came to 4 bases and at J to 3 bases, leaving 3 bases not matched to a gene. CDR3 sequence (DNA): TGTGCCATCAGTGGATGGGACAGGGACTATGGCTACACCTTC. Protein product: CAISGWDRDYGYTF.

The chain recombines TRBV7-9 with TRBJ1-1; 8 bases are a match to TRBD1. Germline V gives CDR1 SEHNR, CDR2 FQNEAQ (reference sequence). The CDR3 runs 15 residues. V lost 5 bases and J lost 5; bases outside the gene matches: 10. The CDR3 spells CASSPSGQGPTEAFF. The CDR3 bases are TGTGCCAGCAGCCCTTCCGGACAGGGCCCAACTGAAGCTTTCTTT. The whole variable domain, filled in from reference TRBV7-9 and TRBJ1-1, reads DTGVSQNPRHKITKRGQNVTFRCDPISEHNRLYWYRQTLGQGPEFLTYFQNEAQLEKSRLLSDRFSAERPKGSFSTLEIQRTEQGDSAMYLCASSPSGQGPTEAFFGQGTRLTVV.

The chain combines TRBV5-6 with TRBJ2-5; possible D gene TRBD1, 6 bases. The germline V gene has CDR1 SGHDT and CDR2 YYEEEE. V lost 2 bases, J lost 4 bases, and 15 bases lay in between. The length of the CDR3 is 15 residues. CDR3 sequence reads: CASSFRQVNLETQYF. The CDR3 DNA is TGTGCCAGCAGCTTCAGACAGGTGAATTTAGAGACCCAGTACTTC.

The DNA of the CDR3 is TGTGCCAGTAGTATAGGTCTAGCGGGGTACACAGATACGCAGTATTTT. The encoded protein is CASSIGLAGYTDTQYF. This chain uses TRBV19 with TRBJ2-3; TRBD2 matches at 9 bases. Trimming cost V 1 base and J 2 bases; bases outside gene matches: 4. CDR1 is LNHDA and CDR2 is SQIVND in the germline V gene (reference sequence). The CDR3 is made up of 16 amino acids.

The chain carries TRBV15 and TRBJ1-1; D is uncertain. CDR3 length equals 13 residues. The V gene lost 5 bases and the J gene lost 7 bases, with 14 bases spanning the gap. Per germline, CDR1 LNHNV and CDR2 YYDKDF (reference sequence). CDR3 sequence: CATSLSRAGEAFF. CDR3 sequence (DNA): TGTGCCACCAGCTTATCTAGAGCCGGTGAAGCTTTCTTT. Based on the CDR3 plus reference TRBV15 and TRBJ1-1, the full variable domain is DAMVIQNPRYQVTQFGKPVTLSCSQTLNHNVMYWYQQKSSQAPKLLFHYYDKDFNNEADTPDNFQSRRPNTSFCFLDIRSPGLGDTAMYLCATSLSRAGEAFFGQGTRLTVV.

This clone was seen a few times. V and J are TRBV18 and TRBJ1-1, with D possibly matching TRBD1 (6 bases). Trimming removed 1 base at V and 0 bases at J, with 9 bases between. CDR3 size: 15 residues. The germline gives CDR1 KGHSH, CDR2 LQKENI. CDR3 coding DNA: TGTGCCAGCTCACCACGGACAGACATGAACACTGAAGCTTTCTTT. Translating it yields CASSPRTDMNTEAFF.

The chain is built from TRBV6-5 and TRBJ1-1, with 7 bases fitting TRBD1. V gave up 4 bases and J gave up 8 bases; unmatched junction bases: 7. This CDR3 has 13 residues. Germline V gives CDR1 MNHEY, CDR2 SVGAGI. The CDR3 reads CASSSFPGGEAFF. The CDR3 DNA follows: TGTGCCAGCAGTTCCTTTCCAGGGGGAGAAGCTTTCTTT.

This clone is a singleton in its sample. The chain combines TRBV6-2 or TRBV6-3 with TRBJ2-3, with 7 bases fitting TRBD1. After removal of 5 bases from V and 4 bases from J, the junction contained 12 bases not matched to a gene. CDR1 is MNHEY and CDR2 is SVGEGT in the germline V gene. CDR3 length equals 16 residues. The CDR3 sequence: CASSRTGAEVADTQYF. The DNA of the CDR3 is TGTGCCAGCAGTCGTACAGGGGCCGAGGTGGCAGATACGCAGTATTTT.

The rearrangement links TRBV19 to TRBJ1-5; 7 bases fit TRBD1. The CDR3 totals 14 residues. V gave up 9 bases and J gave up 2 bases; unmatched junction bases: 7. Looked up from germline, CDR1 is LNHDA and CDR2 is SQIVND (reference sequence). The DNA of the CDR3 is TGTGCCAGCCACGGACAGGTGGGCAATCAGCCCCAGCATTTT. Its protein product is CASHGQVGNQPQHF. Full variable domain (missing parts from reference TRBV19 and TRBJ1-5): DGGITQSPKYLFRKEGQNVTLSCEQNLNHDAMYWYRQDPGQGLRLIYYSQIVNDFQKGDIAEGYSVSREKKESFPLTVTSAQKNPTAFYLCASHGQVGNQPQHFGDGTRLSIL.

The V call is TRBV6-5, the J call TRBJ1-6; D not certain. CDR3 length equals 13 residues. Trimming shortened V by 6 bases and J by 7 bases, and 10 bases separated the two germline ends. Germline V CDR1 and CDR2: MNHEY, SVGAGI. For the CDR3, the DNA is TGTGCCAGCAGGAAAGAGATCAATTCACCCCTCCACTTT. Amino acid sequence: CASRKEINSPLHF.